Shown below are 27 T cell receptor beta chains from a single sample sequenced in a study of vaccination and CD4 T cells after COVID-19. For these TCRs, the target antigens are not known. Stated treatment: approximately nine-day PBMC culture with coronavirus spike peptide pools or control peptides (ViraFEST assay). Cultured CD4+ T cells had their DNA profiled by the Oncomine TCR Beta short-read assay. TCRdb independently ran MiXCR on the PCR reads; one entry per CDR3 protein. The sample yields approximately 15,000 distinct CDR3 sequences, 40% to 65% seen once. Sequencing was performed on CD4+ T cells from blood, cultured in vitro, taken before SARS-CoV-2 vaccination. Receptor source: a human donor who had recovered from COVID-19.

Only a few counts were recorded for this clonotype. This chain uses TRBV6-5 with TRBJ1-2, with unresolved D. CDR3 size: 15 residues. Germline V gene data show CDR1 as MNHEY and CDR2 as SVGAGI. V lost 0 bases and J 6 bases, leaving 14 bases between the germline ends. The DNA for the CDR3 is TGTGCCAGCAGTTACTCTGATATACAGAACAATGGCTACACCTTC. Amino acids: CASSYSDIQNNGYTF.

J is TRBJ2-1 and V is TRBV7-3; tentatively, D is TRBD1 or TRBD2 (5 bases each). Germline loops: CDR1 SGHTA, CDR2 FQGTGA. The ends were cut back, 4 bases at V and 5 bases at J, with 18 bases in the middle. The CDR3 has 16 residues. The CDR3 here is CASSSTGTAPHNEQFF. For the CDR3, the DNA is TGTGCCAGCAGCTCCACCGGGACGGCACCCCACAATGAGCAGTTCTTC.

The J gene is TRBJ1-1, the V gene TRBV6-2 or TRBV6-3, with unresolved D. The V end lost 6 bases, the J end lost 4 bases, and 12 bases lay between the germline ends. The germline V gene encodes CDR1 MNHEY and CDR2 SVGEGT. The CDR3 totals 13 residues. Here the CDR3 reads CASSRPQSTEAFF. CDR3 coding DNA: TGTGCCAGCAGCCGACCACAGTCCACTGAAGCTTTCTTT.

V gene TRBV19 combines with J gene TRBJ1-5; 8 bases fit TRBD1. The V gene end was trimmed by 7 bases and the J gene end by 6 bases; junction bases not matched to a gene: 8. Germline CDR1 and CDR2: LNHDA and SQIVND (reference sequence). The CDR3 covers 14 residues. The CDR3 spells CASTDRGRSQPQHF. The CDR3 bases are TGTGCCAGTACCGACAGGGGAAGGTCTCAGCCCCAGCATTTT.

The chain combines TRBV6-5 with TRBJ2-1, with 11 bases lining up with TRBD2. The V gene end was trimmed by 3 bases and the J gene end by 4 bases; junction bases not matched to a gene: 2. The CDR3 consists of 15 residues. CDR1 and CDR2 from the germline V gene are MNHEY and SVGAGI. The CDR3, as DNA: TGTGCCAGCAGTTATGGGACTAGCGGATACAATGAGCAGTTCTTC. Protein: CASSYGTSGYNEQFF.

The chain has TRBV15 and TRBJ2-2; 9 positions match TRBD1. Trimming removed 1 base from V and 3 bases from J; junction bases left unmatched: 3. Germline lookup yields CDR1 LNHNV and CDR2 YYDKDF (reference sequence). The CDR3 length is 16 residues. The CDR3 sequence: CATSRGTGAHTGELFF. The DNA for the CDR3 is TGTGCCACCAGCAGAGGGACAGGGGCCCACACCGGGGAGCTGTTTTTT.

This chain connects TRBV10-3 to TRBJ1-3; 7 bases map to TRBD1. The germline V gene has CDR1 ENHRY and CDR2 SYGVKD. This CDR3 is built from 16 residues. J lost 9 bases, V lost 5 bases, and 16 bases had no gene match. The CDR3 spells CAISSTGFSSGGTIYF. CDR3 nucleotide sequence: TGTGCCATCAGTTCGACAGGGTTCTCATCTGGGGGCACCATATATTTT.

The CDR3 reads CASISTRHTEAFF. The CDR3 coding sequence is TGTGCCAGCATCTCGACACGTCACACTGAAGCTTTCTTT. J is TRBJ1-1 and V is TRBV6-1; no reliable D call. This CDR3 contains 13 residues. Trimming left V 7 bases short and J 3 bases short, with 12 bases between. CDR1 and CDR2 (germline): MNHNS, SASEGT.

This clonotype has just one count. This rearrangement joins TRBV5-5 to TRBJ1-6; D is unclear. Trimming took 0 bases from V and 9 from J, leaving 13 bases between them. Germline V lookup: CDR1 SGHKS, CDR2 YYEKEE (reference sequence). CDR3 length: 15 amino acids. CDR3 DNA sequence: TGTGCCAGCAGCTTGGCCGGGCAGGACGTTTCACCCCTCCACTTT. It codes for CASSLAGQDVSPLHF.

The CDR3 sequence: CASTGTRDTGELFF. DNA for the CDR3: TGTGCCAGTACAGGGACGCGGGACACCGGGGAGCTGTTTTTT. This chain links TRBV19 with TRBJ2-2; D is possibly TRBD1 or TRBD2 (5 bases each). The CDR3 is 14 amino acids. Trimming cost V 7 bases and J 3 bases, with 12 bases left between them. In germline, CDR1 is LNHDA, CDR2 SQIVND (reference sequence).

This rearrangement joins TRBV7-2 to TRBJ2-5; the match to TRBD2 covers 12 bases. The CDR3 runs 16 residues. The germline V gene encodes CDR1 SGHTA and CDR2 FQGNSA. Trimming cost V 5 bases and J 4 bases; bases outside gene matches: 8. In DNA, the CDR3 is TGTGCCAGCAGCCCGACTAGCGGGGGCGTTGGAGAGACCCAGTACTTC. Translating gives CASSPTSGGVGETQYF. Supplemented by reference TRBV7-2 and TRBJ2-5, the full variable domain reads GAGVSQSPSNKVTEKGKDVELRCDPISGHTALYWYRQSLGQGLEFLIYFQGNSAPDKSGLPSDRFSAERTGGSVSTLTIQRTQQEDSAVYLCASSPTSGGVGETQYFGPGTRLLVL.

This chain links TRBV18 with TRBJ2-1; unclear D gene. Trimming took off 3 bases at V and 4 bases at J, with 10 bases between the two ends. The germline gives CDR1 KGHSH, CDR2 LQKENI. This CDR3 comprises 14 residues. In nucleotides, the CDR3 is TGTGCCAGCTCACCGCTGGGCGGTTACAATGAGCAGTTCTTC. It codes for CASSPLGGYNEQFF.

The chain is built from TRBV6-5 and TRBJ1-2; D gene ambiguous. V was clipped by 2 bases and J by 0 bases, with 4 bases between them. Looked up from germline, CDR1 is MNHEY and CDR2 is SVGAGI. This CDR3 is built from 13 residues. CDR3 in amino acids: CASSYEANYGYTF. The CDR3 region has the DNA TGTGCCAGCAGTTACGAAGCTAACTATGGCTACACCTTC.

This chain joins TRBV7-2 and TRBJ1-2; no clear D. The V end was cut by 2 bases, the J end by 1 base, with 8 bases between. This CDR3 comprises 14 residues. From germline, CDR1 is SGHTA and CDR2 FQGNSA. Here the CDR3 reads CASSLPSFNYGYTF. As DNA, the CDR3 is TGTGCCAGCAGCTTACCCTCTTTTAACTATGGCTACACCTTC.

The chain is built from TRBV7-2 and TRBJ2-5; 9 positions match TRBD1. This CDR3 is built from 16 residues. Germline V gives CDR1 SGHTA, CDR2 FQGNSA. V was pared by 5 bases and J by 1 base, with 8 bases of the junction left unmatched. The CDR3 is CASSRQRGQGQETQYF. The CDR3 bases are TGTGCCAGCAGCCGCCAGAGGGGACAGGGCCAAGAGACCCAGTACTTC.

This clonotype was counted only a few times. The chain couples TRBV12-3 or TRBV12-4 to TRBJ1-2; no clear D. The V end lost 7 bases, the J end lost 4 bases, and 13 bases lay between the germline ends. The CDR3 is 13 residues long. The CDR3 DNA follows: TGTGCCAGCACCCCTCAGCCATTCTATGGCTACACCTTC. Amino acid sequence: CASTPQPFYGYTF.

The V gene is TRBV7-2, the J gene TRBJ2-1; D remains ambiguous. CDR1 is SGHTA and CDR2 is FQGNSA in the germline V gene. The ends were cut back, 4 bases at V and 9 bases at J, with 7 bases in the middle. The CDR3 sequence is 11 residues long. CDR3 sequence reads: CASSYALEQFF. In DNA, the CDR3 is TGTGCCAGCAGCTACGCCCTTGAGCAGTTCTTC.

This chain uses TRBV18 with TRBJ2-7; TRBD1 or TRBD2 may be the D gene (6 bases each). Per germline, CDR1 KGHSH and CDR2 LQKENI. The ends were cut back, 3 bases at V and 4 bases at J, with 16 bases in the middle. The CDR3 covers 15 residues. CDR3 sequence reads: CASSPVGQGTYEQYF. CDR3 coding DNA: TGTGCCAGCTCACCGGTCGGTCAGGGGACTTACGAGCAGTACTTC.

This clonotype appeared a single time. The chain uses TRBV7-6 and TRBJ2-3; D might be TRBD1 (5 bases). CDR3 length: 17 residues. Between the trimmed V and J ends, which lost 4 bases and 1 base, there was a span of 18 bases. Germline V gene sequence: CDR1 SGHVS, CDR2 FNYEAQ. The CDR3 is CASSSIERGRGTDTQYF. CDR3 in DNA: TGTGCCAGCAGCTCCATAGAGCGTGGCAGGGGCACAGATACGCAGTATTTT.

This rearrangement joins TRBV15 to TRBJ1-1; 8 nucleotides align to TRBD1. The CDR3 extends over 15 amino acids. The germline V gene encodes CDR1 LNHNV and CDR2 YYDKDF (reference sequence). J lost 3 bases, V lost 3 bases, and 6 bases had no gene match. The CDR3 coding sequence is TGTGCCACCAGCAGTCAGGGGGCGTCGGACACTGAAGCTTTCTTT. Its protein product is CATSSQGASDTEAFF.

The rearrangement joins TRBV6-1 to TRBJ2-7; no firm D call. CDR3 length: 12 amino acids. The germline V gene encodes CDR1 MNHNS and CDR2 SASEGT. With 3 bases removed from V and 7 bases from J, the gap between germline ends came to 10 bases. The CDR3 DNA sequence: TGTGCCAGCAGTGAGAGTCCTGAAGAGCAGTACTTC. This codes for CASSESPEEQYF.

J is TRBJ1-2 and V is TRBV5-4; no clear D. This CDR3 region has 16 residues. Germline V gene lookup returns CDR1 SGHNT and CDR2 YYREEE (reference sequence). Trimming stripped 1 base from V and 0 bases from J, with 13 bases between. In DNA form, the CDR3 reads TGTGCCAGCAGCTTGTCCGGGCGGGGAGCTAACTATGGCTACACCTTC. This translates into CASSLSGRGANYGYTF.

This clonotype was seen just once. This chain links TRBV5-1 with TRBJ1-1, with TRBD1 identical over 8 bases. The CDR3 runs to 11 residues. V lost 5 bases, J lost 7 bases, and 1 base stayed unmatched. The germline gives CDR1 SGHRS, CDR2 YFSETQ. CDR3 DNA: TGCGCCAGCAGGGACAGGGATGAAGCTTTCTTT. This encodes CASRDRDEAFF.

This clonotype was counted a few times. The V call is TRBV20-1, the J call TRBJ1-5; 8 bases line up with TRBD1. The V gene's germline CDR1 is DFQATT and CDR2 SNEGSKA (reference sequence). The CDR3 runs 13 residues. V gave up 3 bases and J gave up 7 bases; unmatched junction bases: 5. DNA for the CDR3: TGCAGTGCTAGGGACAGGGAAACGCAGCCCCAGCATTTT. The encoded protein is CSARDRETQPQHF.

The chain combines TRBV20-1 with TRBJ1-4, with D unresolved. CDR1 and CDR2 (germline): DFQATT, SNEGSKA (reference sequence). The CDR3 has 13 amino acids. Trimming left V 3 bases short and J 8 bases short, with 13 bases between. The chain's CDR3 is CSARAGLGEKLFF. CDR3 DNA: TGCAGTGCTAGGGCGGGGTTGGGGGAAAAACTGTTTTTT.

The chain is built from TRBV5-1 and TRBJ1-1; 8 bases fit TRBD1. Trimming cost V 5 bases and J 1 base; bases outside gene matches: 7. The CDR3 is made up of 15 amino acids. Germline CDR1 SGHRS, CDR2 YFSETQ. The CDR3 region is CASSTHRGENTEAFF. CDR3 in DNA: TGCGCCAGCAGTACGCACAGGGGGGAGAACACTGAAGCTTTCTTT.

This clonotype was seen a handful of times. J is TRBJ1-5 and V is TRBV27; unclear D gene. Germline loops: CDR1 MNHEY, CDR2 SMNVEV (reference sequence). CDR3 length: 15 residues. V lost 4 bases to trimming and J lost 0 bases, with 10 bases between them. The CDR3 coding sequence is TGTGCCAGCAGTTCGTCCGGGGTTAGCAATCAGCCCCAGCATTTT. Protein sequence: CASSSSGVSNQPQHF.